The 20 T cell receptor beta chains reported below all come from one sample, sequenced in a study of glioma-infiltrating T cells. The iRepertoire nested amplicon-rescue multiplex PCR amplified TCR alpha and beta CDR3s from RNA. MiXCR, applied by TCRdb to the multiplex PCR reads, yields one record per CDR3 protein. The sample holds over 90,000 distinct CDR3 sequences, 25% to 35% seen once. Material: glioma tissue, nonneoplastic brain tissue, or PBMCs (not recorded which). Source of these receptors: a human donor with low-grade glioma or glioblastoma, undergoing nonglioma brain surgery, or in good health (not recorded which).

This clonotype was recorded at least ten times. The chain links TRBV20-1 to TRBJ2-1; D is possibly TRBD1 (6 bases). V was cut by 8 bases and J by 7 bases, with 15 bases left in between. The CDR3 covers 12 residues. Germline V lookup: CDR1 DFQATT, CDR2 SNEGSKA (reference sequence). The chain's CDR3 is CSTTGFGNEQFF. The CDR3 nucleotides read TGCAGTACTACAGGGTTTGGAAATGAGCAGTTCTTC.

This clonotype was observed at least ten times. The V gene is TRBV6-6, the J gene TRBJ1-1; no firm D call. CDR3 length: 16 amino acids. V lost 2 bases to trimming and J lost 3 bases, with 16 bases between them. Germline CDR1 reads MNHNY; CDR2 reads SVGAGI (reference sequence). Written as DNA, the CDR3 is TGTGCCAGCAGTTACGGGTACGTAACGGAAGACACTGAAGCTTTCTTT. Its protein product is CASSYGYVTEDTEAFF.

V gene TRBV19 combines with J gene TRBJ1-1; D is uncertain. V was pared by 4 bases and J by 3 bases, with 12 bases between. This CDR3 is 14 amino acids long. CDR1 is LNHDA, CDR2 SQIVND, per germline (reference sequence). The CDR3 loop is CASSTTTTHTEAFF. CDR3 in DNA: TGTGCCAGTAGTACCACCACGACCCACACTGAAGCTTTCTTT.

Remarks on this clonotype: This may come from a read error, since a much larger clone is one base off. This chain uses TRBV7-9 with TRBJ2-3; D remains unclear. V lost 3 bases, J lost 7 bases, and 2 bases lay in between. The CDR3 is 10 residues long. Germline V lookup: CDR1 SEHNR, CDR2 FQNEAQ (reference sequence). The DNA for the CDR3 is TGTGCCAGCAGCTTCAATACGCAGTATTTT. The encoded protein is CASSFNTQYF.

As concerns this clonotype: A much larger clone lies a single base off, so this may be a read error. V and J are TRBV13 and TRBJ2-5; tentative D call: TRBD2 (6 bases). Looked up from germline, CDR1 is PRHDT and CDR2 is FYEKMQ (reference sequence). The CDR3 sequence is 14 residues long. The CDR3 protein is CASSLRLAQEAQYF. The CDR3 nucleotides are TGTGCCAGCAGCTTACGGCTAGCGCAAGAGGCCCAGTACTTC.

This clonotype has ten or more counts. The chain recombines TRBV20-1 with TRBJ2-7; 10 bases match TRBD2. This CDR3 comprises 15 residues. Losses at the gene ends were 3 bases for V and 5 bases for J; bases not matched to a gene: 10. The germline V gene encodes CDR1 DFQATT and CDR2 SNEGSKA (reference sequence). CDR3 sequence (DNA): TGCAGTGCTAGGCTACTAGCGGGGTTGTTAGACGAGCAGTACTTC. It codes for CSARLLAGLLDEQYF.

On this clonotype: Since a much larger clone is just one base distant, this may be a read error. This sequence joins TRBV28 and TRBJ1-5, with 8 bases lining up with TRBD1. After removal of 9 bases from V and 6 bases from J, the junction contained 4 bases not matched to a gene. This CDR3 has 12 residues. In germline, CDR1 is MDHEN, CDR2 SYDVKM. CDR3 nucleotide sequence: TGTGCCAGTTCAGGGGGCAGTCAGCCCCAGCATTTT. It yields the protein CASSGGSQPQHF.

V gene TRBV7-6 combines with J gene TRBJ1-1; TRBD1 matches at 7 bases. The CDR3 has 14 amino acids. The V gene's germline CDR1 is SGHVS and CDR2 FNYEAQ. Trimming at V came to 5 bases and at J to 3 bases, leaving 6 bases not matched to a gene. The CDR3 bases are TGTGCCAGCAGCCTGGGACAGTTGGACACTGAAGCTTTCTTT. The encoded protein is CASSLGQLDTEAFF. The full variable domain, rest sourced from reference TRBV7-6 and TRBJ1-1, is GAGVSQSPRYKVTKRGQDVALRCDPISGHVSLYWYRQALGQGPEFLTYFNYEAQQDKSGLPNDRFSAERPEGSISTLTIQRTEQRDSAMYRCASSLGQLDTEAFFGQGTRLTVV.

This clonotype was detected only a few times. This CDR3 is CAWSAGSEAEAFF. The CDR3 DNA follows: TGTGCCTGGAGTGCTGGGTCGGAAGCCGAAGCTTTCTTT. V usage is TRBV30 and J usage is TRBJ1-1; D unresolved. The V end was cut by 1 base, the J end by 8 bases, with 14 bases between. This CDR3 region has 13 residues. Germline CDR1 is GTSNPN and CDR2 is SVGIG (reference sequence). The variable domain in full, completed from reference TRBV30 and TRBJ1-1, reads SQTIHQWPATLVQPVGSPLSLECTVEGTSNPNLYWYRQAAGRGLQLLFYSVGIGQISSEVPQNLSASRPQDRQFILSSKKLLLSDSGFYLCAWSAGSEAEAFFGQGTRLTVV.

The CDR3 DNA reads as TGTGCCAGCAGTTCGCGGACAGGGGGGGTCTATGGCTACACCTTC. Protein sequence: CASSSRTGGVYGYTF. The genes are TRBV5-5 and TRBJ1-2; TRBD1 agrees at 10 bases. J lost 4 bases, V lost 5 bases, and 8 bases had no gene match. The germline V gene encodes CDR1 SGHKS and CDR2 YYEKEE (reference sequence). This CDR3 is 15 amino acids long.

This clonotype was counted at least ten times. The CDR3 is CASSLIGQPQHF. CDR3 bases: TGTGCCAGCAGTTTGATTGGTCAGCCCCAGCATTTT. The chain carries TRBV28 and TRBJ1-5; D is unclear. Trimming pared 3 bases from V and 6 bases from J, leaving 6 bases between. CDR3 length: 12 residues. In germline, CDR1 is MDHEN, CDR2 SYDVKM.

In the case of this clonotype: This may be a read error, as it is one base from a much larger clone. This chain joins TRBV6-6 and TRBJ2-5; TRBD1 aligns across 8 bases. The CDR3 length is 14 residues. From germline, CDR1 is MNHNY and CDR2 SVGAGI (reference sequence). The CDR3 spells CASKSGGGPETEYF. DNA of the CDR3: TGTGCCAGCAAATCAGGGGGCGGTCCAGAGACCGAGTACTTC.

This clonotype occurred a few times. The V and J genes are TRBV7-6 and TRBJ1-6, with 9 bases that match TRBD1. CDR1 SGHVS and CDR2 FNYEAQ come from the germline V gene. The CDR3 is 14 amino acids. V lost 5 bases and J lost 10; bases outside the gene matches: 6. CDR3 region: CASSPDRGVSPLHF. The CDR3 nucleotides are TGTGCCAGCAGCCCGGACAGGGGAGTGTCACCCCTCCACTTT.

With regard to this clonotype: A much more abundant neighbour one base away suggests this may be a read error. This chain uses TRBV3-1 with TRBJ2-2; D is ambiguous. The CDR3 spans 11 residues. The germline CDR1 and CDR2 sequences are LGHDT and YNNKEL (reference sequence). Trimming left V 6 bases short and J 7 bases short, with 6 bases between. CDR3 sequence reads: CASRDNGELFF. CDR3 nucleotides: TGTGCCAGCAGGGATAACGGGGAGCTGTTTTTT.

Points on this clonotype: This could be a read error, since a much larger clone is one nucleotide away. The chain links TRBV20-1 to TRBJ2-5, with 14 positions matching TRBD2. Trimming took 6 bases from V and 7 from J; bases not matched to a gene: 13. CDR3 length equals 16 residues. Germline lookup yields CDR1 DFQATT and CDR2 SNEGSKA (reference sequence). The CDR3 nucleotides are TGCAGTGCCGTCGGGACTAGCGGGGGACCGGGGGGGACCCAGTACTTC. It specifies CSAVGTSGGPGGTQYF.

In this sample, this clonotype turned up many times. V and J are TRBV7-2 and TRBJ2-3; possibly TRBD1 or TRBD2 for D (5 bases each). From germline, CDR1 is SGHTA and CDR2 FQGNSA. The CDR3 has 15 amino acids. V lost 4 bases and J lost 4, with 15 bases in between. For the CDR3, the DNA is TGTGCCAGCAGCTCCCGGACGGGGCAAGCAGATACGCAGTATTTT. It specifies CASSSRTGQADTQYF.

J is TRBJ1-6 and V is TRBV9; D is uncertain. Trimming pared 0 bases from V and 5 bases from J, leaving 6 bases between. Germline V gives CDR1 SGDLS, CDR2 YYNGEE. The CDR3 is 14 residues long. Here the CDR3 DNA reads TGTGCCAGCAGCGTAGTAGAGGATAATTCACCCCTCCACTTT. Residues: CASSVVEDNSPLHF.

This clonotype turned up a few times. The rearrangement uses TRBV20-1 and TRBJ2-3, with 9 bases aligning to TRBD2. Germline CDR1 and CDR2: DFQATT and SNEGSKA (reference sequence). The CDR3 spans 14 residues. V shed 3 bases and J 1 base; nucleotides not matched to a gene: 2. The DNA for the CDR3 is TGCAGTGCTAGGTCTAGCGGGGGCACAGATACGCAGTATTTT. Its translation: CSARSSGGTDTQYF.

The table lists this clonotype with a few counts. The J gene is TRBJ1-5, the V gene TRBV5-1, with TRBD1 identical over 7 bases. This CDR3 region has 15 residues. Germline-derived CDR1 and CDR2 are SGHRS and YFSETQ. J lost 0 bases, V lost 7 bases, and 7 bases had no gene match. Here the CDR3 DNA reads TGCGCCAGCCGGGACAGACCAAGTAGCAATCAGCCCCAGCATTTT. Its protein is CASRDRPSSNQPQHF.

This clonotype has ten or more counts. The rearrangement joins TRBV7-2 to TRBJ1-6; TRBD1 matches 8 bases. CDR3 size: 18 residues. J was trimmed by 7 bases and V by 5 bases; bases with no gene match: 16. Per the germline V gene, CDR1 is SGHTA and CDR2 is FQGNSA. The DNA for the CDR3 is TGTGCCAGCAGCCGAAGATTCCCAGGACAGGGAAAGAATTCACCCCTCCACTTT. Protein product: CASSRRFPGQGKNSPLHF.